A single sample gave rise to the 7 T cell receptor beta chains below, sequenced in a study of blood T cell repertoires in COVID-19. Produced via immunoSEQ multiplex PCR; TCRdb's table is partial and in-frame only. The sample records some 300,000 clones, approximately 89% being singletons. Sample: peripheral blood. The receptors were sampled from a woman aged 25 to 39 who had recovered from COVID-19.

This chain joins TRBV6-1 and TRBJ1-4; no clear D gene. Germline V gives CDR1 MNHNS, CDR2 SASEGT. The CDR3 is made up of 17 amino acids. The V end lost 4 bases, the J end lost 4 bases, and 19 bases lay between the germline ends. The CDR3 here is CASSASLVSVLNEKLFF. CDR3 in DNA: TGTGCCAGCAGTGCCTCCCTGGTGTCGGTCCTTAATGAAAAACTGTTTTTT.

The table lists this clone with a few counts. V is TRBV28 and J is TRBJ1-6, with D tentatively TRBD1 (6 bases). CDR3 length: 18 amino acids. Germline CDR1 is MDHEN and CDR2 is SYDVKM. The V end was cut by 3 bases, the J end by 5 bases, with 20 bases between. Here the CDR3 DNA reads TGTGCCAGCAGTTTCCTGGAAGGGGGGGGAAAAAATAATTCACCCCTCCACTTT. Translated: CASSFLEGGGKNNSPLHF.

The V and J genes are TRBV6-5 and TRBJ1-5, with 8 positions matching TRBD1. This CDR3 is 13 amino acids long. Unmatched junction bases numbered 3, after V lost 6 bases and J lost 5 bases. Germline values: CDR1 MNHEY, CDR2 SVGAGI. CDR3 DNA: TGTGCCAGCAGGAAACAGGGGGATCAGCCCCAGCATTTT. Protein product: CASRKQGDQPQHF.

This chain connects TRBV11-2 to TRBJ2-1, with TRBD1 identical over 8 bases. The V segment lost 8 bases and the J segment 6 bases; nucleotides outside the gene matches: 6. The CDR3 spans 13 residues. CDR1 is SGHAT and CDR2 is FQNNGV in the germline V gene. This chain's CDR3 is CASGQGGLNEQFF. The CDR3 DNA reads TGTGCCAGCGGACAGGGCGGCCTCAATGAGCAGTTCTTC. Based on the CDR3 plus reference TRBV11-2 and TRBJ2-1, the full variable domain is EAGVAQSPRYKIIEKRQSVAFWCNPISGHATLYWYQQILGQGPKLLIQFQNNGVVDDSQLPKDRFSAERLKGVDSTLKIQPAKLEDSAVYLCASGQGGLNEQFFGPGTRLTVL.

DNA of the CDR3: TGTGCCAGCAGCTTAGCGGTCAGGGATGATTCACCCCTCCACTTT. Amino acid sequence: CASSLAVRDDSPLHF. V is TRBV7-9 and J is TRBJ1-6; TRBD1 might be the D (5 bases). The CDR3 runs to 15 residues. V dropped 0 bases and J dropped 8 bases, with 11 bases sitting between them. The germline CDR1 and CDR2 sequences are SEHNR and FQNEAQ (reference sequence).

This clone was seen a handful of times. The genes are TRBV24-1 and TRBJ1-4, with D perhaps TRBD1 (5 bases). The germline V gene encodes CDR1 KGHDR and CDR2 SFDVKD. The CDR3 contains 14 residues. Between the trimmed V and J ends, which lost 5 bases and 2 bases, there was a span of 8 bases. In DNA form, the CDR3 reads TGTGCCACCAGTGTCGGGGGGACTAATGAAAAACTGTTTTTT. The encoded protein is CATSVGGTNEKLFF.

This chain uses TRBV18 with TRBJ1-1, with unresolved D. In germline, CDR1 is KGHSH, CDR2 LQKENI. The CDR3 length is 14 residues. V was cut by 3 bases and J by 4 bases, with 12 bases left in between. The CDR3, as DNA: TGTGCCAGCTCACCCAGACAATTGACCACTGAAGCTTTCTTT. Its protein product is CASSPRQLTTEAFF.